This TCR beta chain was obtained from a study of blood T cell repertoires in COVID-19. Overall study: COVID-19 samples collected from the United States, Italy and Spain covered acute and convalescent phases. PBMCs, B-cell-depleted T cells, or T cells were the source of the cDNA or gDNA that made up the material.

V lost 0 bases and J 4 bases, leaving 19 bases between the germline ends. Germline V gives CDR1 LGHNT, CDR2 FRNRAP. The CDR3 covers 17 residues. In the original workflow: Using reference gene primer amplification, nucleated cell counts were estimated. The assay was immunoSEQ multiplex PCR, and TCRdb's table has in-frame clones only and misses some. The V and J calls and clone size are taken from that table; D and trimming were inferred from the DNA. The sample comprises 210,000 or so clones, about 86% of which are singletons, and roughly 2% rests with the top ten. V usage is TRBV12-5 and J usage is TRBJ2-7; TRBD2 might be the D (5 bases). This TCR came from a woman between 50 and 59 years old with acute or convalescent COVID-19. The sequenced material came from peripheral blood. In DNA form, the CDR3 reads TGTGCTAGTGGTTTGGTATCGGGAACCGGGCCTATTTACGAGCAGTACTTC. Protein product: CASGLVSGTGPIYEQYF.